This passage covers 28 T cell receptor beta chains from one sample sequenced in a study of cytomegalovirus exposure and HLA in healthy donors. Both 60 Vbeta primers and 13 Jbeta primers went into the PCR. Some clones are missing from TCRdb's copy, which holds only in-frame ones; the method was immunoSEQ multiplex PCR. Among about 110,000 clones listed, 71% were seen once. Sequencing input: PBMCs. These TCRs come from a female donor in good health and CMV-seronegative.

Here the CDR3 reads CASRGIGSTNEKLFF. For the CDR3, the DNA is TGTGCCAGTCGCGGGATTGGGTCGACTAATGAAAAACTGTTTTTT. The V call is TRBV19, the J call TRBJ1-4; no clear D. Germline CDR1 reads LNHDA; CDR2 reads SQIVND (reference sequence). Trimming cost V 8 bases and J 2 bases, with 15 bases left between them. CDR3 size: 15 residues.

This clone appeared a few times. The chain links TRBV6-1 to TRBJ1-5, with D uncertain. The ends were cut back, 6 bases at V and 3 bases at J, with 9 bases in the middle. The CDR3 is 13 residues long. The V gene's germline CDR1 is MNHNS and CDR2 SASEGT. The CDR3 protein is CASRYSYNQPQHF. CDR3 bases: TGTGCCAGCAGGTACAGCTACAATCAGCCCCAGCATTTT.

The chain combines TRBV7-3 with TRBJ2-1, with 9 bases fitting TRBD2. In germline, CDR1 is SGHTA, CDR2 FQGTGA. V lost 1 base, J lost 6 bases, and 4 bases stayed unmatched. This CDR3 comprises 15 residues. The CDR3 here is CASSLKAGGGNEQFF. CDR3 coding DNA: TGTGCCAGCAGCTTAAAGGCGGGAGGGGGCAATGAGCAGTTCTTC.

This chain connects TRBV27 to TRBJ1-5; the D is unclear. From germline, CDR1 is MNHEY and CDR2 SMNVEV (reference sequence). This CDR3 region has 15 residues. The V and J ends lost 4 bases and 0 bases respectively, with 10 bases between them. CDR3 coding DNA: TGTGCCAGCAGTTCGACACGATATAGCAATCAGCCCCAGCATTTT. It is translated as CASSSTRYSNQPQHF.

Regarding this clone: The identical CDR3 is also encoded by other nucleotide sequences in the sample. V gene TRBV28 combines with J gene TRBJ2-3; 7 bases align to TRBD2. Trimming at V came to 0 bases and at J to 0 bases, leaving 3 bases not matched to a gene. This CDR3 has 16 residues. Germline V gene sequence: CDR1 MDHEN, CDR2 SYDVKM. CDR3 sequence (DNA): TGTGCCAGCAGTTTATGGGCTAGCGGCAGCACAGATACGCAGTATTTT. Its translation: CASSLWASGSTDTQYF.

This clone showed up just a few times. The chain recombines TRBV7-2 with TRBJ1-1, with a possible D match to TRBD1 (6 bases). The CDR3 is made up of 13 amino acids. Trimming stripped 5 bases from V and 10 bases from J, with 17 bases between. The V gene's germline CDR1 is SGHTA and CDR2 FQGNSA. CDR3 loop: CASSPGRGYVAFF. The CDR3 DNA sequence: TGTGCCAGCAGCCCCGGGAGGGGGTATGTAGCTTTCTTT.

The V gene is TRBV6-1, the J gene TRBJ1-3; D call uncertain. V lost 2 bases and J lost 0, with 8 bases in between. CDR1 and CDR2 (germline): MNHNS, SASEGT. The CDR3 sequence is 15 residues long. The CDR3 DNA is TGTGCCAGCAGTGAAATATGGAGCTCTGGAAACACCATATATTTT. It encodes CASSEIWSSGNTIYF.

This chain connects TRBV7-8 to TRBJ1-5, with D uncertain. Germline V gives CDR1 SGHVS, CDR2 FQNEAQ. Trimming removed 2 bases from V and 2 bases from J, with 10 bases in between. CDR3 length equals 15 residues. CDR3 region: CASSLKRVGNQPQHF. The CDR3 DNA follows: TGTGCCAGCAGCTTAAAGAGGGTCGGCAATCAGCCCCAGCATTTT.

The chain has TRBV10-3 and TRBJ2-3, with D tentatively TRBD2 (5 bases). CDR3 size: 13 residues. CDR1 ENHRY and CDR2 SYGVKD come from the germline V gene. The V gene lost 4 bases and the J gene lost 5 bases, with 10 bases spanning the gap. The CDR3 protein is CAISGLAGDTQYF. In DNA, the CDR3 is TGTGCCATCAGTGGGCTAGCTGGAGATACGCAGTATTTT.

This chain joins TRBV7-9 and TRBJ2-7, with 7 bases identical to TRBD1. Germline lookup yields CDR1 SEHNR and CDR2 FQNEAQ (reference sequence). V gave up 5 bases and J gave up 3 bases; unmatched junction bases: 7. The CDR3 is made up of 14 amino acids. Here the CDR3 reads CASSDRDSLYEQYF. CDR3 nucleotide sequence: TGTGCCAGCAGCGATCGGGACAGTCTCTACGAGCAGTACTTC.

This clone was counted a few times. This chain joins TRBV19 and TRBJ2-5, with 7 positions matching TRBD2. CDR3 length: 14 residues. The J segment lost 3 bases and the V segment lost 7 bases, leaving 8 bases of the junction unmatched. CDR1 LNHDA and CDR2 SQIVND come from the germline V gene (reference sequence). The CDR3 is CASNPGGLKETQYF. CDR3 nucleotides: TGTGCCAGTAACCCGGGAGGCCTGAAAGAGACCCAGTACTTC.

As for this clone: Mismatch with germline at one junction end may stem from a read error. The sample holds other DNA sequences that translate to the same CDR3. The rearrangement links TRBV7-2 to TRBJ2-7; 8 bases align to TRBD1. CDR1 is SGHTA, CDR2 FQGNSA, per germline. The CDR3 length is 15 residues. This CDR3 reads CASSRQGDRTYEQYF. CDR3 sequence (DNA): TGCGCCAGCAGCAGACAAGGGGACAGGACTTACGAGCAGTACTTC.

Here the CDR3 reads CASSSRELSYNEQFF. The CDR3 DNA is TGTGCCAGTAGTAGTAGGGAGTTGTCCTACAATGAGCAGTTCTTC. The chain joins TRBV19 to TRBJ2-1; the D gene is possibly TRBD2 (5 bases). The CDR3 runs to 15 residues. Germline CDR1 reads LNHDA; CDR2 reads SQIVND (reference sequence). V lost 4 bases, J lost 1 base, and 11 bases lay in between.

The CDR3 region is CASSRQGSYEQYF. The CDR3 region has the DNA TGTGCCAGCAGCCGACAGGGGTCCTACGAGCAGTACTTC. The chain recombines TRBV14 with TRBJ2-7; 8 bases fit TRBD1. This CDR3 is 13 amino acids long. Germline trimming cut 4 bases from V and 1 base from J; bases unmatched to any gene: 0. Germline V gene lookup returns CDR1 SGHDN and CDR2 FVKESK.

This chain connects TRBV7-2 to TRBJ2-7; D is unclear. V was trimmed by 4 bases and J by 3 bases, leaving 13 bases between them. This CDR3 contains 14 residues. Germline-derived CDR1 and CDR2 are SGHTA and FQGNSA. The CDR3 here is CASSSSRVGYEQYF. CDR3 nucleotide sequence: TGTGCCAGCAGCTCCTCTAGAGTGGGCTACGAGCAGTACTTC.

The chain uses TRBV5-4 and TRBJ2-7, with 9 bases matching TRBD2. After removal of 4 bases from V and 6 bases from J, the junction contained 14 bases not matched to a gene. Germline CDR1 reads SGHNT; CDR2 reads YYREEE (reference sequence). This CDR3 comprises 16 residues. In DNA form, the CDR3 reads TGTGCCAGCAGCCTCACTAGCGGGCCCCCTACGGCCGAGCAGTACTTC. Encoded protein: CASSLTSGPPTAEQYF.

The CDR3 spells CSVRRSSSAAAGELFF. The CDR3 DNA is TGCAGCGTTCGAAGGTCTAGTTCCGCGGCCGCCGGGGAGCTGTTTTTT. The genes are TRBV29-1 and TRBJ2-2; D call uncertain. Germline CDR1 SQVTM, CDR2 ANQGSEA. The CDR3 runs 16 residues. With 5 bases removed from V and 6 bases from J, the gap between germline ends came to 22 bases.

V usage is TRBV7-2 and J usage is TRBJ1-1; D ambiguous. V was pared by 2 bases and J by 5 bases, with 9 bases between. CDR1 is SGHTA, CDR2 FQGNSA, per germline. This CDR3 region has 13 residues. The CDR3: CASSLRVGTEAFF. CDR3 coding DNA: TGTGCCAGCAGCTTACGGGTCGGGACTGAAGCTTTCTTT.

The chain employs TRBV11-2 and TRBJ1-2; the match to TRBD1 covers 8 bases. Trimming cost V 4 bases and J 8 bases; bases outside gene matches: 6. The CDR3 length is 13 residues. The germline CDR1 and CDR2 sequences are SGHAT and FQNNGV. The CDR3 nucleotides are TGTGCCAGCAGCTCCGACAGGGGAGGGGGCTACACCTTC. Translated: CASSSDRGGGYTF.

This rearrangement joins TRBV28 to TRBJ2-1; D is possibly TRBD1 (5 bases). The V gene lost 8 bases and the J gene lost 8 bases, with 10 bases spanning the gap. Germline values: CDR1 MDHEN, CDR2 SYDVKM. The CDR3 is made up of 11 amino acids. In DNA, the CDR3 is TGTGCCAGCGGGGCAGGGCATGAGCAGTTCTTC. Translated, it gives CASGAGHEQFF.

This chain links TRBV7-9 with TRBJ1-3; no clear D gene. V lost 3 bases and J 0 bases, leaving 9 bases between the germline ends. Looked up from germline, CDR1 is SEHNR and CDR2 is FQNEAQ (reference sequence). CDR3 length: 15 amino acids. CDR3 sequence reads: CASSFDGGSGNTIYF. CDR3 in DNA: TGTGCCAGCAGCTTCGACGGAGGCTCTGGAAACACCATATATTTT. Full variable domain (missing parts from reference TRBV7-9 and TRBJ1-3): DTGVSQNPRHKITKRGQNVTFRCDPISEHNRLYWYRQTLGQGPEFLTYFQNEAQLEKSRLLSDRFSAERPKGSFSTLEIQRTEQGDSAMYLCASSFDGGSGNTIYFGEGSWLTVV.

V is TRBV28 and J is TRBJ1-2; 7 bases map to TRBD1. After removal of 5 bases from V and 7 bases from J, the junction contained 7 bases not matched to a gene. CDR3 length: 13 residues. Germline V gives CDR1 MDHEN, CDR2 SYDVKM. In DNA, the CDR3 is TGTGCCAGCAGTACTACAGGGGCAGGTGGCTACACCTTC. As protein: CASSTTGAGGYTF.

The chain is built from TRBV7-2 and TRBJ2-1, with 11 positions matching TRBD2. The CDR3 consists of 15 residues. V lost 5 bases, J lost 5 bases, and 5 bases stayed unmatched. CDR1 and CDR2 (germline): SGHTA, FQGNSA. CDR3 DNA: TGTGCCAGCAGCGTGACTAGCGGGGACCACAATGAGCAGTTCTTC. Its protein is CASSVTSGDHNEQFF.

The rearrangement uses TRBV4-2 and TRBJ2-7, with TRBD1 matching 9 bases. Unmatched junction bases numbered 10, after V lost 3 bases and J lost 1 base. This CDR3 is 17 amino acids long. Per germline, CDR1 LGHNA and CDR2 YNFKEQ. CDR3 sequence (DNA): TGTGCCAGCAGCCAGGAAGGGGGGACAGGGCCTTCCTACGAGCAGTACTTC. Protein: CASSQEGGTGPSYEQYF.

The chain carries TRBV7-9 and TRBJ2-1; 7 positions match TRBD1. The CDR3 totals 12 residues. Germline CDR1 SEHNR, CDR2 FQNEAQ (reference sequence). The V and J ends lost 1 base and 15 bases, in that order; junction bases with no gene match: 6. CDR3 protein: CASSLGDSPPFF. CDR3 in DNA: TGTGCCAGCAGCTTAGGGGACAGTCCCCCGTTCTTC. Full variable domain (remainder filled in from reference TRBV7-9 and TRBJ2-1): DTGVSQNPRHKITKRGQNVTFRCDPISEHNRLYWYRQTLGQGPEFLTYFQNEAQLEKSRLLSDRFSAERPKGSFSTLEIQRTEQGDSAMYLCASSLGDSPPFFGPGTRLTVL.

This clone has only one observation. V gene TRBV6-5 combines with J gene TRBJ1-5; 8 nucleotides agree with TRBD1. The CDR3 extends over 16 amino acids. CDR1 MNHEY and CDR2 SVGAGI come from the germline V gene. Germline trimming cut 4 bases from V and 4 bases from J; bases unmatched to any gene: 9. The CDR3 coding sequence is TGTGCCAGCAGTTCCGCGTGGACAGGGAGAAATCAGCCCCAGCATTTT. It is translated as CASSSAWTGRNQPQHF.

This clone was found once. The chain links TRBV5-3 to TRBJ2-3, with 9 bases matching TRBD1. TRBV5-3 is placed among ORFs of uncertain function. This CDR3 region has 15 residues. The ends lost 4 bases at V and 0 bases at J; junction bases unmatched: 3. The CDR3 DNA reads as TGTGCCAGAAGCAGGGGACAGGGCAGCACAGATACGCAGTATTTT. Protein sequence: CARSRGQGSTDTQYF.

The chain carries TRBV9 and TRBJ2-3; 7 bases align to TRBD2. This CDR3 is 16 amino acids long. After removal of 0 bases from V and 1 base from J, the junction contained 5 bases not matched to a gene. CDR1 and CDR2 from the germline V gene are SGDLS and YYNGEE. CDR3 sequence: CASSVGGGGGTDTQYF. The CDR3 nucleotides read TGTGCCAGCAGCGTAGGAGGTGGGGGGGGCACAGATACGCAGTATTTT.